This TCR beta chain came from a study of tumor-infiltrating lymphocytes in primary liver carcinoma. CDR3 size: 16 residues. Deletions cut 10 bases from V and 5 bases from J, with 27 bases between. Per germline, CDR1 MNHNS and CDR2 SASEGT. The study extracted blood RNA from unsorted whole blood and also extracted germline DNA. Starting material of around 460 ng total RNA yielded TCR beta cDNA via a constant-region primer. For TCR beta, libraries were produced by three nested multiplex PCR rounds using slightly modified ARM-PCR. In the first two PCR rounds, TRBV1-TRBV30 forward primers were paired with a C-beta reverse primer, and each round lasted roughly 9 cycles. Each CDR3 protein is one row after TCRdb ran MiXCR on the multiplex PCR reads. Among hundreds of thousands of distinct CDR3 sequences listed, 50% to 60% were seen once.

The sample consisted of peripheral blood. The receptor's source is a woman aged 25 to 39 with primary liver carcinoma and hepatitis B virus infection. This chain joins TRBV6-1 and TRBJ2-7; D may be TRBD1 (6 bases). The CDR3 region has the DNA TGTGCCATTCACTCTACCACAGGGAAAAAGATAGACGAGCAGTACTTC. Its protein product is CAIHSTTGKKIDEQYF.